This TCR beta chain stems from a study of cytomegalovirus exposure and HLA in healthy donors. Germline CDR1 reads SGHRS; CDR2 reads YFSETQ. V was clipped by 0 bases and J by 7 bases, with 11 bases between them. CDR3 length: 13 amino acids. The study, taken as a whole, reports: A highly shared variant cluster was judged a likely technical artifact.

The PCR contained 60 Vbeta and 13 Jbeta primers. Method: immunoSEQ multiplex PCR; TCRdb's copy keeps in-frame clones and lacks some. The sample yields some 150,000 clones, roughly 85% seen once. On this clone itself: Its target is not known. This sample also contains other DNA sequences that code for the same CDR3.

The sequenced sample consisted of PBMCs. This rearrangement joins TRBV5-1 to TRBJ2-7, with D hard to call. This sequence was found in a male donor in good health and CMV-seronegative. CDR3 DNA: TGCGCCAGCAGCTTGGCAGGATCGAATGAGCAGTACTTC. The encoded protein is CASSLAGSNEQYF.